These 10 T cell receptor beta chains originate from one sample sequenced in a study of T cells after yellow fever vaccination (dated by TCRdb to between 2018 and 2021). Preparation of the library involved 5' RACE. Instrument used: Illumina NovaSeq 6000. The raw public reads went through TCRdb reprocessing: fastp at Q25, MiXCR clone calling, in-frame beta chains kept. Each CDR3 protein gets just one entry, which takes the most common genes and DNA from the rows behind it. This sample holds just over 300,000 distinct CDR3 sequences; approximately 3.8% were observed only once. The leading ten clones occupy around 24% of the sample. In light of the paper, this sample's treatment or condition label describes: live attenuated yellow fever vaccine strain. The material was PBMCs, obtained on the day of the yellow fever booster vaccination. These receptor sequences come from a man aged 18-30 years who received the YFV17D yellow fever vaccine.

On this clonotype: A read error may produce the germline difference seen at one junction end. This rearrangement joins TRBV20-1 to TRBJ2-1, with unresolved D. Germline lookup yields CDR1 DFQATT and CDR2 SNEGSKA (reference sequence). The CDR3 totals 15 residues. The CDR3 DNA sequence: TGCAGTGCCAGGCGCCATACCGGGTTCTACAATGAGCGGTTCTTC. As protein: CSARRHTGFYNERFF.

This clonotype was recorded at least ten times. This chain uses TRBV20-1 with TRBJ1-1; D unclear. Looked up from germline, CDR1 is DFQATT and CDR2 is SNEGSKA (reference sequence). Trimming took 5 bases from V and 1 from J, leaving 5 bases between them. The CDR3 has 11 residues. DNA for the CDR3: TGCAGTGCTCTTGGGAACACTGAAGCTTTCTTT. Protein sequence: CSALGNTEAFF.

This clonotype was seen more than once but under ten times. The chain links TRBV10-3 to TRBJ2-2; D is undetermined. The V end lost 0 bases, the J end lost 0 bases, and 8 bases lay between the germline ends. The CDR3 is made up of 16 amino acids. Per germline, CDR1 ENHRY and CDR2 SYGVKD. The CDR3 DNA sequence: TGTGCCATCAGTGAGTCGAATGCTGCGAACACCGGGGAGCTGTTTTTT. Its protein is CAISESNAANTGELFF.

The gene calls are TRBV27 and TRBJ2-1; 11 bases agree with TRBD2. V gave up 5 bases and J gave up 5 bases; unmatched junction bases: 11. CDR3 length: 17 residues. Germline V gives CDR1 MNHEY, CDR2 SMNVEV (reference sequence). Written as DNA, the CDR3 is TGTGCCAGCAGTCTCTCTAGCGGGGGGCTTTTCCACAATGAGCAGTTCTTC. Its protein is CASSLSSGGLFHNEQFF.

This clonotype was seen many times. V is TRBV12-3 or TRBV12-4 and J is TRBJ1-2; 12 bases are a match to TRBD1. V lost 5 bases, J lost 8 bases, and 9 bases stayed unmatched. The CDR3 is made up of 15 amino acids. Here the CDR3 reads CASSIPGQGARGYTF. In DNA form, the CDR3 reads TGTGCCAGCAGTATACCGGGACAGGGGGCCAGAGGCTACACCTTC.

This clonotype was observed a handful of times. The chain carries TRBV12-3 or TRBV12-4 and TRBJ2-1, with D perhaps matching TRBD1 (5 bases). Trimming removed 3 bases from V and 6 bases from J, with 15 bases in between. CDR3 size: 15 residues. CDR3: CASSFEAGLGNEQFF. CDR3 in DNA: TGTGCCAGCAGTTTCGAGGCAGGGCTGGGCAATGAGCAGTTCTTC.

In its sample, this clonotype was seen a few times. The chain recombines TRBV7-2 with TRBJ2-3; TRBD1 matches 11 bases. This CDR3 spans 16 amino acids. The ends lost 5 bases at V and 6 bases at J; junction bases unmatched: 10. The germline V gene encodes CDR1 SGHTA and CDR2 FQGNSA. Here the CDR3 DNA reads TGTGCCAGCAGCCCCGAGGGACAGGGGGTAAAGGATACGCAGTATTTT. This codes for CASSPEGQGVKDTQYF. Full variable domain (remainder filled in from reference TRBV7-2 and TRBJ2-3): GAGVSQSPSNKVTEKGKDVELRCDPISGHTALYWYRQSLGQGLEFLIYFQGNSAPDKSGLPSDRFSAERTGGSVSTLTIQRTQQEDSAVYLCASSPEGQGVKDTQYFGPGTRLTVL.

This clonotype showed up many times. The chain combines TRBV7-9 with TRBJ1-2; D call uncertain. Trimming removed 1 base from V and 2 bases from J, with 5 bases in between. The CDR3 sequence is 13 residues long. Germline CDR1 and CDR2: SEHNR and FQNEAQ (reference sequence). DNA for the CDR3: TGTGCCAGCAGCTTAGGACAAAACTATGGCTACACCTTC. Translated: CASSLGQNYGYTF.

In its sample, this clonotype was seen many times. The J gene is TRBJ2-1, the V gene TRBV5-1; no clear D. The V and J ends lost 5 bases and 5 bases respectively, with 8 bases between them. Per the germline V gene, CDR1 is SGHRS and CDR2 is YFSETQ. The CDR3 extends over 12 amino acids. CDR3 nucleotide sequence: TGCGCCAGCAGAATAGCTAACAATGAGCAGTTCTTC. Its translation is CASRIANNEQFF.

The gene calls are TRBV5-1 and TRBJ1-2; no firm D call. V was shortened by 1 base and J by 5 bases, with 9 bases between the two germline ends. CDR1 and CDR2 from the germline V gene are SGHRS and YFSETQ. This CDR3 has 13 residues. CDR3: CASSLFTVYGYTF. DNA of the CDR3: TGCGCCAGCAGCTTGTTCACAGTTTATGGCTACACCTTC.